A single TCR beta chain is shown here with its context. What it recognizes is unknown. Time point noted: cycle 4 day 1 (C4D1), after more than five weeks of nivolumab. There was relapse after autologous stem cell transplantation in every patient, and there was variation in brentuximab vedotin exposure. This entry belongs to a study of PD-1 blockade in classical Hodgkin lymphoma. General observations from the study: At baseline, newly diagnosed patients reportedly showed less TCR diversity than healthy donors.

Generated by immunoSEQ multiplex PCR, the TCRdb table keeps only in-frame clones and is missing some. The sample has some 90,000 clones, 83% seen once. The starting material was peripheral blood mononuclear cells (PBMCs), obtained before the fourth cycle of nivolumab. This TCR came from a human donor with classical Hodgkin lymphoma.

The chain's CDR3 is CASSLAGTDIYEQYF. CDR3 in DNA: TGCGCCAGCAGCTTGGCGGGGACAGATATCTACGAGCAGTACTTC. This sequence joins TRBV5-1 and TRBJ2-7; 7 bases fit TRBD1. The V and J ends lost 0 bases and 3 bases, in that order; junction bases with no gene match: 6. The CDR3 loop spans 15 amino acids. Germline V gene lookup returns CDR1 SGHRS and CDR2 YFSETQ. The whole variable domain, filled in from reference TRBV5-1 and TRBJ2-7, reads KAGVTQTPRYLIKTRGQQVTLSCSPISGHRSVSWYQQTPGQGLQFLFEYFSETQRNKGNFPGRFSGRQFSNSRSEMNVSTLELGDSALYLCASSLAGTDIYEQYFGPGTRLTVT.